These T cell receptor beta chains were read from a single sample in a study of CD8 T cells in Susac syndrome. TCRdb reprocessed the immunoSEQ multiplex PCR reads with MiXCR, giving one entry per CDR3 protein. The sample lists 150,000 to 200,000 distinct CDR3 sequences; 90% to 95% were seen once. Sequences were obtained from CD4+ T cells from PBMCs. Receptor source: a human donor in good health. CDR3s include the opening cysteine and the closing phenylalanine or tryptophan. A D gene is named only where the DNA matches it firmly. The size field is filled for only some rows; it gives once, few, many or a size class.

D gene	V gene	J gene	clone size	CDR3 DNA	CDR3 protein
-	TRBV29-1	TRBJ2-3	-	TGCAGCGTTGCCCCGGGACTTAGCACAGATACGCAGTTTTTT	CSVAPGLSTDTQFF
-	TRBV20-1	TRBJ1-1	-	TGCAGTGCTAGATCCCGAGGACAGCTTGATTCTGGAGCTTTCTTT	CSARSRGQLDSGAFF
TRBD1	TRBV11-2	TRBJ1-2	-	TGTGCCAGCAACATAAGGGACAGGGACTATGGCTACACCTTC	CASNIRDRDYGYTF
-	TRBV11-1	TRBJ1-2	once	TGTGCCAGCAGCTTAAAGGGATATTATGGCTACACCTTC	CASSLKGYYGYTF
-	TRBV3-1	TRBJ1-5	-	TGTGCCAGCAGCCAAGTCGACTCATACAGGGTGCATCCCCAGCATTTT	CASSQVDSYRVHPQHF
TRBD2	TRBV4-3	TRBJ2-5	-	TGCGCCAGCAGCCAAGATCGCTGGGACGGGGGGGAGACCCAGTACTTC	CASSQDRWDGGETQYF
TRBD1	TRBV6-5	TRBJ1-1	-	TGTGCCAGCAGTACAAGGACAGGGGAAGCTTTCTTT	CASSTRTGEAFF
TRBD2	TRBV10-3	TRBJ2-7	-	TGTGCCATCAGCGCAGTAGCGGGGGGTTACGAGCAGTACTTC	CAISAVAGGYEQYF
TRBD1	TRBV25-1	TRBJ1-6	-	TGTGCCAGCAGTCGAGGGACAGAGAATTCACCCCTCCACTTT	CASSRGTENSPLHF
-	TRBV3-1	TRBJ1-4	once	TGTGCCAGCAGCCACAGGGGACTTAATGAAAAACTGTTTTTT	CASSHRGLNEKLFF
-	TRBV4-2	TRBJ2-3	-	TGTGCCAGCAGCCAAGCGCTGCGGCCCGGCACAGATACGCAGTATTTT	CASSQALRPGTDTQYF
-	TRBV3-1	TRBJ1-5	-	TGTGCCAGCAGCCAAGGGACAGCCAATCAGCCCCAGCATTTT	CASSQGTANQPQHF
TRBD2	TRBV12-3/TRBV12-4	TRBJ2-5	-	TGTGCCAGCAGTTCGACTAGCGGGGAGACCCAGTACTTC	CASSSTSGETQYF
TRBD2	TRBV9	TRBJ2-5	-	TGTGCCAGCAGCGTGGGGACTAGCGGGGAAGAGACCCAGTACTTC	CASSVGTSGEETQYF
-	TRBV7-9	TRBJ2-2	once	TGTGCCAGCAGAAGACAGGCGAACACCGGGGAGCTGTTTTTT	CASRRQANTGELFF
-	TRBV28	TRBJ2-1	-	TGTGCCAGCAGCCCCCCCCTCTTGGTTGAGCAGTTCTTC	CASSPPLLVEQFF
-	TRBV15	TRBJ2-7	-	TGTGCCACCAGCAGAGACCCGAACTACGAGCAGTACTTC	CATSRDPNYEQYF
-	TRBV7-6	TRBJ2-1	few	TGTGCCAGCAGCTTAGCTAGGTACAATGAGCAGTTCTTC	CASSLARYNEQFF
-	TRBV6-6	TRBJ2-7	-	TGTGCCAGCACCCCGAGGGGGGAATCGGGGGAGCAGTACTTC	CASTPRGESGEQYF
-	TRBV28	TRBJ1-1	-	TGTGCCAGCAGTCCCCCCCAGGGTATCACTGAAGCTTTCTTT	CASSPPQGITEAFF